A selection of T cell receptor beta chains follows, all from one sample in a study of identical twins. A single record per CDR3 protein comes from TCRdb applying MiXCR to the 5' RACE reads. The sample lists about 240,000 distinct CDR3 sequences, 6% to 8% occurring once. The sample was also reused in another study, on yellow fever vaccine responses in identical twins.

Source material: CD8+ T cells sorted from blood. The receptors were sampled from a woman between 18 and 29 years old in good health. Both conserved end residues are part of each CDR3.

V	J	CDR3
TRBV11-2	TRBJ2-1	CASSFEGFRVDEQFF
TRBV3-1	TRBJ2-1	CASSQDWSSSYNEQFF
TRBV18	TRBJ2-1	CASSPLGEQFF
TRBV5-1	TRBJ1-1	CASSLRAQATEAFF
TRBV27	TRBJ2-3	CASSPPTLAGRGDTQYF
TRBV2	TRBJ1-6	CASSEPITGLSSPLHF
TRBV7-8	TRBJ2-3	CASSTRLAGDTDTQYF
TRBV7-8	TRBJ2-7	CASSLRGVKEYEQYF
TRBV7-9	TRBJ2-7	CASSLVVMEQYF
TRBV13	TRBJ2-5	CASSSDRQGKYQETQYF
TRBV15	TRBJ2-2	CATSREGLTGELFF
TRBV5-1	TRBJ2-3	CASSPYPGGRASTDTQYF
TRBV2	TRBJ2-5	CASSEKGTGGHQETQYF
TRBV12-3/TRBV12-4	TRBJ1-1	CASSLAKAGQGRNTEAFF
TRBV24-1	TRBJ2-2	CATSDFRQEHTGELFF
TRBV4-2	TRBJ2-1	CASSPGWGEESYNEQFF
TRBV11-1	TRBJ2-5	CASSSKRTGPPEQETQYF
TRBV5-5	TRBJ2-7	CASSLTGGSHEQYF
TRBV29-1	TRBJ1-4	CSGASDGGTDNEKLFF
TRBV20-1	TRBJ2-7	CSARDRTDYEQYF
TRBV12-3/TRBV12-4	TRBJ2-7	CASSSSRDRGYEQYF
TRBV10-2	TRBJ2-6	CASSQVLSGANVLTF
TRBV5-6	TRBJ1-2	CASSLQSQGFNYGYTF
TRBV11-2	TRBJ2-1	CASRDFSYNEQFF
TRBV6-5	TRBJ1-1	CASSYSPGTTNTEAFF
TRBV20-1	TRBJ1-2	CSARNRDSYGYTF
TRBV5-1	TRBJ1-2	CASSKYRGEKHGYTF
TRBV9	TRBJ2-1	CASSVGGTYYNEQFF
TRBV6-1	TRBJ2-2	CASSEELAFTGELFF
TRBV4-2	TRBJ2-1	CASSQDHFGGQGPNEQFF
TRBV3-1	TRBJ2-4	CASSQEWGLGNIQYF
TRBV12-3/TRBV12-4	TRBJ2-2	CASRQGGGTGELFF
TRBV12-3/TRBV12-4	TRBJ1-1	CVSPANTEAFF
TRBV12-3/TRBV12-4	TRBJ2-2	CASSLIWTGMENGELFF
TRBV7-8	TRBJ1-1	CASSFRGKSGGPLNTEAFF
TRBV6-1	TRBJ1-1	CASSPGGAGNTEAFF
TRBV20-1	TRBJ2-1	CSARDYLAGGPNEQFF
TRBV4-1	TRBJ1-6	CASSAMLQGGNSPLHF
TRBV6-1	TRBJ2-5	CASSEQGPETQYF
TRBV4-1	TRBJ1-5	CASSQDNRGGNQPQHF
TRBV4-2	TRBJ2-7	CASSTSGTSGDYEQYF
TRBV12-3/TRBV12-4	TRBJ2-1	CASSLVGSGGPFSEQFF
TRBV7-8	TRBJ2-5	CASSPLSGGDRETQYF
TRBV6-5	TRBJ1-1	CASSYPGGEAFF
TRBV6-1	TRBJ2-5	CASSEAEGGQETQYF
TRBV20-1	TRBJ1-1	CSANLNSEAFF
TRBV20-1	TRBJ2-2	CSARDPQYTGELFF
TRBV29-1	TRBJ2-2	CSGRAGLGELFF
TRBV7-9	TRBJ2-2	CASSLTVTGTPSGELFF
TRBV4-1	TRBJ2-1	CATRGNNEQFF
TRBV7-9	TRBJ2-7	CASSLAAGVNEQYF
TRBV10-1	TRBJ1-1	CASSENAGWNTEAFF
TRBV11-1	TRBJ2-2	CASSFSVVLGTSDTGELFF
TRBV20-1	TRBJ2-1	CSALAGDVNNEQFF
TRBV7-6	TRBJ1-1	CASSPEVGLGEAFF
TRBV4-1	TRBJ2-1	CASSQQGLGYNEQFF
TRBV27	TRBJ2-7	CASRPGQVVFVSHEQYF
TRBV5-4	TRBJ2-1	CASSGRLVEQFF
TRBV4-1	TRBJ1-2	CASSQNRATYGYTF
TRBV7-6	TRBJ2-7	CASSTSGTDFSYEQYF